This is a list of T cell receptor beta chains from one sample in a study of blood T cell repertoires in COVID-19. Assay used: immunoSEQ multiplex PCR; TCRdb lists only in-frame clones, some missing. The profile shows about 220,000 clones, 70% to 90% of them singletons. The sequenced sample consisted of peripheral blood. The receptors here all came from a woman aged 25-40 years who had recovered from COVID-19. CDR3s include the opening cysteine and the closing phenylalanine or tryptophan. A row's size may be missing; if present it is once, few, many or a size class.

TRBV5-6 | . | CASSPGQALQETQYF
TRBV6-5 | . | CASSSGDRPSGNTIYF
TRBV5-6 | once | CASSRYSSDQPQHF
TRBV18 | few | CASSPRLDLGYTF
TRBV5-1 | . | CASSQGLAGGTQYF
TRBV6-2/TRBV6-3 | . | CASSHGTEAFF
TRBV7-7 | . | CASSWTGGGTGELFF
TRBV5-4 | . | CASSFWTGSGYGYTF
TRBV7-3 | . | CASSSGLGLNGDNEQFF
TRBV6-5 | many | CASSYGGGTEAFF
TRBV19 | . | CASRPQGTSGNTIYF
TRBV18 | few | CASSPIISLETQYF
TRBV27 | . | CASGEGGNSYEQYF
TRBV9 | . | CASSVEAGGYQETQYF
TRBV29-1 | few | CSVRGVGNQPQHF
TRBV7-2 | . | CASSRTTYNEQFF
TRBV2 | . | CASSPRVAGGGETQYF
TRBV18 | . | CASSPSTETEAFF
TRBV5-1 | . | CASNEYPGNGYTF
TRBV9 | . | CASSRGPGLAAEQFF
TRBV10-3 | . | CAISITITGFTDTQYF
TRBV12-3/TRBV12-4 | . | CASSPGQGLGQFF
TRBV4-3 | once | CASSPSENSPLHF
TRBV19 | . | CASNDMRAALNTEAFF
TRBV5-5 | . | CASSLGQGAGNEKLFF
TRBV7-9 | . | CASSLQTRGGAKNIQYF
TRBV3-1/TRBV3-2 | . | CASRQQGNEQFF
TRBV5-6 | . | CASSTTVGAQYF
TRBV6-1 | . | CASSEYRGRNQPQHF
TRBV7-3 | . | CASSSRRSGGELFF
TRBV9 | . | CASSVGPGIGQPQHF
TRBV6-5 | . | CASSPGQLYGYTF
TRBV15 | once | CATSRDLTGGPTDTQYF